This TCR beta chain was recovered during a study of T cells in Graves' hyperthyroidism and ophthalmopathy. Ten or more counts support this clonotype. Any patient presenting with uncontrolled infection, other autoimmune disease, pregnancy or lactation was left out. Diagnoses were established using clinical symptoms, serum thyroxine and TRAb, thyroid ultrasound and orbital computed tomography. Germline V gene data show CDR1 as DFQATT and CDR2 as SNEGSKA (reference sequence). This CDR3 contains 16 residues. Trimming pared 0 bases from V and 4 bases from J, leaving 18 bases between. The source material, RNA transcripts, was used to amplify TCR beta CDR3 regions. TCR CDR3 underwent first-round RT-PCR with the HTBI primer set. MiXCR, run by TCRdb on the multiplex PCR reads, gives a single entry per CDR3 protein. Found here are around 350,000 distinct CDR3 sequences, approximately 13% of them singletons; the top ten hold over 8.5%.

The chain recombines TRBV20-1 with TRBJ2-5, with D unresolved. This sequence was found in a woman aged 18-35 years with Graves' hyperthyroidism. Sequenced sample: blood. The chain's CDR3 is CSARDLFSSVRETQYF. In nucleotides, the CDR3 is TGCAGTGCTAGAGATCTGTTTAGCTCAGTCCGAGAGACCCAGTACTTC.